One and the same sample provided the 13 T cell receptor beta chains below, sequenced in a study of blood T cell repertoires in COVID-19. The protocol was immunoSEQ multiplex PCR, while the TCRdb copy is restricted to in-frame clones and leaves out a portion. The repertoire holds some 18,000 clones, with almost 90% as singletons. The sample comprised peripheral blood. The source is a human donor in a cohort sampled during active COVID-19.

The rearrangement joins TRBV3-1 (or the pseudogene TRBV3-2) to TRBJ2-2; D is unresolved. Germline V gene data show CDR1 as LGHDT and CDR2 as YNNKEL (reference sequence). CDR3 length: 14 residues. Trimming stripped 5 bases from V and 4 bases from J, with 11 bases between. CDR3 protein: CASSKIPSTGELFF. CDR3 coding DNA: TGTGCCAGCAGCAAAATCCCCTCCACCGGGGAGCTGTTTTTT.

The J gene is TRBJ2-5, the V gene TRBV7-9, with D possibly TRBD1 on 5 matching bases. The germline V and J ends were trimmed by 1 base and 4 bases, with 10 bases remaining between them. Germline V gives CDR1 SEHNR, CDR2 FQNEAQ (reference sequence). The CDR3 is made up of 14 amino acids. The CDR3 protein is CASSLGGRVETQYF. CDR3 nucleotides: TGTGCCAGCAGCTTAGGGGGCAGGGTAGAGACCCAGTACTTC.

J is TRBJ1-2 and V is TRBV5-1; a possible D gene is TRBD1 (5 bases). The CDR3 sequence is 14 residues long. Germline V gives CDR1 SGHRS, CDR2 YFSETQ. V dropped 3 bases and J dropped 2 bases, with 11 bases sitting between them. The CDR3 here is CASSSPTENYGYTF. The DNA of the CDR3 is TGCGCCAGCAGCTCACCGACAGAAAACTATGGCTACACCTTC.

This clone was counted a few times. The V call is TRBV19, the J call TRBJ1-5, with a weak D call TRBD1 (5 bases). Germline CDR1 reads LNHDA; CDR2 reads SQIVND (reference sequence). The CDR3 sequence is 17 residues long. V was trimmed by 5 bases and J by 6 bases, leaving 23 bases between them. The CDR3 here is CASSPSMLLSGRQPQHF. CDR3 DNA sequence: TGTGCCAGTAGTCCCAGTATGCTTTTGTCAGGGCGTCAGCCCCAGCATTTT.

The chain joins TRBV10-3 to TRBJ2-1, with 12 bases lining up with TRBD2. Looked up from germline, CDR1 is ENHRY and CDR2 is SYGVKD. V shed 4 bases, J shed 2 bases, and the junction held 3 bases outside the gene matches. This CDR3 comprises 16 residues. The CDR3 loop reads CAISVASGGAYNEQFF. The CDR3 DNA reads TGTGCCATCAGTGTAGCTAGCGGGGGGGCCTACAATGAGCAGTTCTTC.

This chain links TRBV6-5 with TRBJ1-1; 10 nucleotides match TRBD1. Germline V gives CDR1 MNHEY, CDR2 SVGAGI. Unmatched junction bases numbered 9, after V lost 5 bases and J lost 6 bases. The CDR3 is 15 amino acids. The CDR3 spells CASSRKGTGAPEAFF. CDR3 coding DNA: TGTGCCAGCAGTCGAAAGGGGACAGGGGCCCCTGAAGCTTTCTTT.

This chain links TRBV7-9 with TRBJ1-6, with a tentative D call TRBD1 (5 bases). In germline, CDR1 is SEHNR, CDR2 FQNEAQ (reference sequence). The CDR3 consists of 16 residues. V lost 5 bases to trimming and J lost 7 bases, with 18 bases between them. The CDR3 DNA follows: TGTGCCAGCAGCCTAGGGGAGGCGGGGAGGAATTCACCCCTCCACTTT. Its protein product is CASSLGEAGRNSPLHF.

In DNA, the CDR3 is TGCGCCAGCAGCTTCGATACAGGGGGCACTGAAGCTTTCTTT. Amino acids: CASSFDTGGTEAFF. This chain joins TRBV5-1 and TRBJ1-1; 8 bases are a match to TRBD1. Germline V gives CDR1 SGHRS, CDR2 YFSETQ. CDR3 size: 14 residues. J lost 4 bases, V lost 2 bases, and 4 bases had no gene match.

The gene calls are TRBV7-3 and TRBJ2-1; 7 nucleotides line up with TRBD2. Germline values: CDR1 SGHTA, CDR2 FQGTGA. J lost 9 bases, V lost 4 bases, and 6 bases had no gene match. The CDR3 is made up of 13 amino acids. As DNA, the CDR3 is TGTGCCAGCAGCTCCGGACTAGTTGGTGAGCAGTTCTTC. Residues: CASSSGLVGEQFF.

The chain couples TRBV6-5 to TRBJ2-3; 8 bases agree with TRBD1. The V gene's germline CDR1 is MNHEY and CDR2 SVGAGI. The J segment lost 2 bases and the V segment lost 7 bases, leaving 5 bases of the junction unmatched. This CDR3 has 14 amino acids. The DNA of the CDR3 is TGTGCCAGCACCGGGACAGGACACACAGATACGCAGTATTTT. Translation gives CASTGTGHTDTQYF.

This sequence joins TRBV6-5 and TRBJ2-7; 7 bases match TRBD1. Germline loops: CDR1 MNHEY, CDR2 SVGAGI. This CDR3 spans 16 amino acids. V was clipped by 4 bases and J by 4 bases; unmatched bases: 13. CDR3 DNA sequence: TGTGCCAGCAGTTTTGCCCTGACAGGGAACGGGTACGAGCAGTACTTC. This gives the protein CASSFALTGNGYEQYF.

The chain recombines TRBV5-4 with TRBJ2-7, with TRBD1 matching 7 bases. Trimming removed 4 bases from V and 4 bases from J; junction bases left unmatched: 8. The germline CDR1 and CDR2 sequences are SGHNT and YYREEE (reference sequence). This CDR3 comprises 14 residues. Written as DNA, the CDR3 is TGTGCCAGCAGCGTAGGGACAGAAAGGTACGAGCAGTACTTC. It codes for CASSVGTERYEQYF.

This clone appeared a single time. V usage is TRBV30 and J usage is TRBJ1-3; weak D call: TRBD1 (5 bases). The V gene lost 3 bases and the J gene lost 0 bases, with 9 bases spanning the gap. The CDR3 has 14 amino acids. The germline gives CDR1 GTSNPN, CDR2 SVGIG (reference sequence). The CDR3 spells CAWRWGLSGNTIYF. In nucleotides, the CDR3 is TGTGCCTGGAGATGGGGCCTCTCTGGAAACACCATATATTTT.